The rows below give T cell receptor beta chains drawn from one sample of a study of blood T cell repertoires in COVID-19. Assay used: immunoSEQ multiplex PCR; TCRdb lists only in-frame clones, some missing. The repertoire holds about 80,000 clones, with 78% as singletons. Input material: peripheral blood. All receptors come from a human donor in a cohort sampled during active COVID-19. Each CDR3 is given with its conserved first and last residue. The order of the fields is J gene, clone size, V gene, D gene, CDR3 DNA, CDR3 protein. D genes are given only for firm matches. For some rows the clone size is stated as once, few or many, or as a class when expanded; others skip it.

>TRBJ1-2|.|TRBV5-5|TRBD1
TGTGCCAGCAGCTTGGGGACAGGGAACTATGGCTACACCTTC
CASSLGTGNYGYTF
>TRBJ2-5|.|TRBV24-1|TRBD2
TGTGCCACCAGTGATTTGGAAGCGGGGTCGGGGGAGACCCAGTACTTC
CATSDLEAGSGETQYF
>TRBJ2-5|.|TRBV9|.
TGTGCCAGCAGCGAGGGACAACTCCAAGAGACCCAGTACTTC
CASSEGQLQETQYF
>TRBJ2-3|.|TRBV3-1/TRBV3-2|TRBD2
TGTGCCAGCAGCCAGGGGGGACTAGATTTCACAGATACGCAGTATTTT
CASSQGGLDFTDTQYF
>TRBJ1-1|.|TRBV11-3|TRBD1
TGTGCCAGCAACTCGGACAGGGGGATTGAAGCTTTCTTT
CASNSDRGIEAFF
>TRBJ2-5|.|TRBV27|TRBD2
TGTGCCAGCGGACTAGCGGGGGACGATGAGACCCAGTACTTC
CASGLAGDDETQYF
>TRBJ1-2|few|TRBV5-8|.
TGTGCCAGCAGCTTAAGGGGATCTAACTATGGCTACACCTTC
CASSLRGSNYGYTF
>TRBJ1-2|.|TRBV6-5|.
TGTGCCAGCGAGCCAGGGTTCGACTATGGCTACACCTTC
CASEPGFDYGYTF
>TRBJ1-1|few|TRBV4-3|.
TGCGCCAGCAGCCAAGATTTGGCGGGAGGGGGCACTGAAGCTTTCTTT
CASSQDLAGGGTEAFF
>TRBJ1-5|once|TRBV2|.
TGTGCCAGCGGGGTGAGGGAGAATCAGCCCCAGCATTTT
CASGVRENQPQHF
>TRBJ1-1|.|TRBV2|TRBD1
TGTGCCAGCATCGACAGGGGGCCGCCAACCCTGAACACTGAAGCTTTCTTT
CASIDRGPPTLNTEAFF
>TRBJ1-1|.|TRBV11-2|.
TGTGCCAGCAGCTTAGTGGAGGGAGCGAACACTGAAGCTTTCTTT
CASSLVEGANTEAFF
>TRBJ2-2|.|TRBV29-1|TRBD1
TGCAGCGTTGAAGATCTTCTAACAGGGGGCTCCCACACCGGGGAGCTGTTTTTT
CSVEDLLTGGSHTGELFF
>TRBJ2-5|.|TRBV14|TRBD2
TGTGCCAGCAGCCAAGGATTCGGCGGGAGGGCCGGTGAGACCCAGTACTTC
CASSQGFGGRAGETQYF
>TRBJ2-5|.|TRBV7-3|TRBD2
TGTGCCAGCAGCTTAGGGACTAGCGGGGTCCAAGAGACCCAGTACTTC
CASSLGTSGVQETQYF
>TRBJ1-2|.|TRBV12-3/TRBV12-4|TRBD1
TGTGCCAGCAGATTACAGGGGGCCGGTGGCTACACCTTC
CASRLQGAGGYTF
>TRBJ2-7|.|TRBV28|.
TGTGCCAGCAGTTTTAAGGGGGGGCCGGGCTACGAGCAGTACTTC
CASSFKGGPGYEQYF
>TRBJ2-5|.|TRBV7-2|TRBD2
TGTGCCAGCAGCTTAGCTGGCGGGGGGGCCCCAGAGACCCAGTACTTC
CASSLAGGGAPETQYF
>TRBJ1-1|.|TRBV19|TRBD1
TGTGCCAGTAGTATAGGTAGGGGACAGGAGATTACGAACACTGAAGCTTTCTTT
CASSIGRGQEITNTEAFF
>TRBJ2-1|.|TRBV18|.
TGTGCCAGCTCACCCCCCGGTTGTAGGGGAAACAATGAGCAGTTCTTC
CASSPPGCRGNNEQFF
>TRBJ2-1|.|TRBV7-8|.
TGTGCCAGCAGCCTCGACCGGACAAACAATGAGCAGTTCTTC
CASSLDRTNNEQFF
>TRBJ1-2|.|TRBV24-1|TRBD1
TGTGCCACCAGTGGAGTTATCGGACAGGGCGACTATGGCTACACCTTC
CATSGVIGQGDYGYTF
>TRBJ2-1|.|TRBV21-1|.
TGTGCCAGCAGCAAAGGAGCTAGCGGGAGGATCCATGAGCAGTTCTTC
CASSKGASGRIHEQFF
>TRBJ2-5|.|TRBV2|.
TGTGCCAGCAGTACCAGGGAAATCGAGACCCAGTACTTC
CASSTREIETQYF
>TRBJ2-3|once|TRBV25-1|.
TGTGCCGAATCGGGGGACTCTAGCACAGATACGCAGTATTTT
CAESGDSSTDTQYF
>TRBJ1-5|few|TRBV7-9|TRBD1
TGTGCCAGCAGCCGAGGACAGGGCGGTCAGCCCCAGCATTTT
CASSRGQGGQPQHF
>TRBJ2-3|.|TRBV20-1|.
TGCAGTGCTAGTCACCGGCGGGGTAGCACAGATACGCAGTATTTT
CSASHRRGSTDTQYF
>TRBJ2-1|.|TRBV11-3|TRBD2
TGTGCCAGCAGCTTCCGTCCTAGCGGGAGTATCCATGAGCAGTTCTTC
CASSFRPSGSIHEQFF
>TRBJ2-1|.|TRBV9|TRBD2
TGTGCCAGCAGCGCCGGACTAGCGGGAGTGGAGGAGCAGTTCTTC
CASSAGLAGVEEQFF
>TRBJ2-7|large|TRBV5-8|TRBD2
TGTGCCAGCAGCTTGGAGGGCCTAGCGGGGAGGTACGAGCAGTACTTC
CASSLEGLAGRYEQYF
>TRBJ2-1|.|TRBV2|TRBD2
TGTGCCAGCAGCTTCAACGGACTAGCCAGCTACAATGAGCAGTTCTTC
CASSFNGLASYNEQFF
>TRBJ1-3|.|TRBV5-4|.
TGTGCCAGCAGCCCAGTCGGGGAGGCGGCTGGAAACACCATATATTTT
CASSPVGEAAGNTIYF
>TRBJ2-1|.|TRBV6-1|.
TGTGCCAGCAGTGAACGACAGGCGAACAATGAGCAGTTCTTC
CASSERQANNEQFF
>TRBJ1-2|.|TRBV19|.
TGTGCCAGCCAGCGGGACGGGGGACTAAACTATGGCTACACCTTC
CASQRDGGLNYGYTF
>TRBJ2-3|.|TRBV29-1|TRBD1
TGCAGCGTCTACGGAACAGGGGGCATGGATACGCAGTATTTT
CSVYGTGGMDTQYF
>TRBJ1-2|.|TRBV30|.
TGTGCCTGGAGTGTACGGTCGGTGGGCTACACCTTC
CAWSVRSVGYTF
>TRBJ1-6|.|TRBV5-5|.
TGTGCCACCAAAGGCGGGGGGACGAGCTCCTATAATTCACCCCTCCACTTT
CATKGGGTSSYNSPLHF
>TRBJ1-2|.|TRBV24-1|.
TGTGCCACCAGTGATTCGACAGGTTGGGGGTATGGCTACACCTTC
CATSDSTGWGYGYTF
>TRBJ2-2|.|TRBV24-1|.
TGTGCCACCAGTGATTCCCTGAACAGGGTACTCGGCACCGGGGAGCTGTTTTTT
CATSDSLNRVLGTGELFF
>TRBJ1-5|.|TRBV7-9|TRBD1
TGTGCCAGCAGCCGACAGGGGGCTGGCAATCAGCCCCAGCATTTT
CASSRQGAGNQPQHF
>TRBJ1-1|.|TRBV2|.
TGTGCCAGCAGTAAAGGGACAAGAAACACTGAAGCTTTCTTT
CASSKGTRNTEAFF
>TRBJ1-3|.|TRBV9|TRBD1
TGTGCCAGCAGCGCAAACACAGGGGGAAGGGGCTCTGGAAACACCATATATTTT
CASSANTGGRGSGNTIYF
>TRBJ1-1|once|TRBV7-9|.
TGTGCCAGCAGCTTACCGAACATGAACACTGAAGCTTTCTTT
CASSLPNMNTEAFF
>TRBJ2-3|once|TRBV9|TRBD1
TGTGCCAGCAGCGTCCAGGCCTTAGACAGGGACCCAGATACGCAGTATTTT
CASSVQALDRDPDTQYF
>TRBJ1-1|.|TRBV5-1|TRBD1
TGCGCCAGCAAGGGCGGGACAGGGGGCTTGGGTGAAGCTTTCTTT
CASKGGTGGLGEAFF
>TRBJ1-5|once|TRBV9|.
TGTGCCAGCAGCGTCTCGGGGGACTATCAGCCCCAGCATTTT
CASSVSGDYQPQHF
>TRBJ2-5|.|TRBV5-6|TRBD1
TGTGCCAGCAGCGCGCGGGACAGGGGTTATTTGGAGACCCAGTACTTC
CASSARDRGYLETQYF